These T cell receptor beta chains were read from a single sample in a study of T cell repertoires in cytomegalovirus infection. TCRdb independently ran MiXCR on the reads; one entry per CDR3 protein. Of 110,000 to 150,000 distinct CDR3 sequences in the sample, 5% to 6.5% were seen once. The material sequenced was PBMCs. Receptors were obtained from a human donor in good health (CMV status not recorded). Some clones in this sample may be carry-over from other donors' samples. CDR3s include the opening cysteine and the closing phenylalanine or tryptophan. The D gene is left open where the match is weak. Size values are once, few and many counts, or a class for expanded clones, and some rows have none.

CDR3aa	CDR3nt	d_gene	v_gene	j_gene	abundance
CASSAGTGQETQYF	TGCGCCAGCAGCGCGGGGACAGGTCAAGAGACCCAGTACTTC	TRBD1	TRBV5-1	TRBJ2-5	many
CASSLEWAFSPSSSYEQYF	TGTGCCAGCAGTTTAGAATGGGCTTTTTCCCCAAGCAGCTCCTACGAGCAGTACTTC	.	TRBV28	TRBJ2-7	.
CASSFDHYPPYGYTF	TGTGCCAGCAGTTTTGACCATTACCCTCCTTATGGCTACACCTTC	.	TRBV12-3/TRBV12-4	TRBJ1-2	.
CASSQQGARYNEQFF	TGTGCCAGCAGTCAACAGGGGGCGCGGTACAATGAGCAGTTCTTC	TRBD1	TRBV2	TRBJ2-1	.
CASSQDRGEQYF	TGTGCCAGCAGTCAAGACAGGGGCGAGCAGTACTTC	TRBD1	TRBV7-9	TRBJ2-7	.
CASSFSLVTGEAFF	TGTGCCAGCAGCTTTAGTCTTGTTACGGGTGAAGCTTTCTTT	.	TRBV7-2	TRBJ1-1	many
CASSSNPVAYEQYF	TGTGCCAGCAGTTCCAACCCAGTAGCCTACGAGCAGTACTTC	.	TRBV7-2	TRBJ2-7	many
CASSLRGGQDTEAFF	TGCGCCAGCAGCTTACGTGGGGGGCAAGACACTGAAGCTTTCTTT	.	TRBV5-1	TRBJ1-1	many
CASSLVSKSSYNSPLHF	TGTGCCAGCAGCTTAGTGTCCAAGAGCTCCTATAATTCACCCCTCCACTTT	.	TRBV7-6	TRBJ1-6	few
CASRAQGGTGFFIGTDTQYF	TGTGCCAGCAGAGCCCAGGGGGGGACAGGGTTTTTTATCGGTACAGATACGCAGTATTTT	TRBD1	TRBV7-2	TRBJ2-3	many
CASSQTGPISDTQYF	TGCGCCAGCAGTCAGACAGGGCCGATTTCTGATACGCAGTATTTT	TRBD1	TRBV5-1	TRBJ2-3	few
CASSREVVSGNTIYF	TGTGCCAGCAGTCGCGAGGTCGTCTCTGGAAACACCATATATTTT	.	TRBV11-2	TRBJ1-3	many
CATLRRLANTGELFF	TGTGCCACCCTTCGGAGGCTCGCGAACACCGGGGAGCTGTTTTTT	.	TRBV28	TRBJ2-2	few
CASSLVTGGSIILNNEQFF	TGTGCCAGCAGCTTAGTAACAGGGGGGTCGATAATACTAAACAATGAGCAGTTCTTC	TRBD1	TRBV7-2	TRBJ2-1	many
CASSPNRVVYGYTF	TGTGCCAGCAGCCCCAACAGGGTCGTCTATGGCTACACCTTC	.	TRBV7-2	TRBJ1-2	many
CASSSGHLRETQYF	TGTGCCAGCAGTTCCGGACACCTCCGGGAGACCCAGTACTTC	.	TRBV6-6	TRBJ2-5	many
CASSRLGGLTYEQYF	TGTGCCAGCAGCCGCCTCGGGGGATTAACCTACGAGCAGTACTTC	.	TRBV7-8	TRBJ2-7	many
CASSILDRANYGYTF	TGTGCCAGTAGTATCCTGGACAGGGCTAACTATGGCTACACCTTC	TRBD1	TRBV19	TRBJ1-2	.
CASSLDVGEAFF	TGTGCCAGCAGCTTAGACGTTGGTGAAGCTTTCTTT	.	TRBV7-2	TRBJ1-1	many
CASSSGNPYGDEQFF	TGTGCCAGCAGCTCCGGAAACCCCTACGGGGATGAGCAGTTCTTC	.	TRBV7-2	TRBJ2-1	many
CASSQDRRGWNEQFF	TGCGCCAGCAGCCAAGATCGTAGGGGGTGGAATGAGCAGTTCTTC	.	TRBV4-3	TRBJ2-1	.
CSARGLTGTEAFF	TGCAGTGCCCGGGGTTTGACGGGCACTGAAGCTTTCTTT	.	TRBV20-1	TRBJ1-1	.
CASSLLRGREQYF	TGCGCCAGCAGCCTCCTTAGGGGACGGGAGCAGTACTTC	.	TRBV4-3	TRBJ2-7	few
CASSFNFQSTDTQYF	TGTGCCAGCAGCTTTAACTTCCAGAGCACAGATACGCAGTATTTT	.	TRBV11-2	TRBJ2-3	many
CSAPGHVNTEAFF	TGCAGCGCACCAGGGCATGTGAACACTGAAGCTTTCTTT	.	TRBV29-1	TRBJ1-1	many
CASSSRDRGDTDTQYF	TGTGCCAGCAGCTCCCGGGATCGGGGGGACACAGATACGCAGTATTTT	TRBD2	TRBV5-4	TRBJ2-3	many
CASSGGQGGPNYGYTF	TGCGCCAGCAGTGGTGGACAGGGGGGACCTAACTATGGCTACACCTTC	TRBD1	TRBV10-2	TRBJ1-2	many
CASSLTGARGETQYF	TGTGCCAGCAGTTTGACGGGGGCACGGGGAGAGACCCAGTACTTC	.	TRBV12-3/TRBV12-4	TRBJ2-5	.
CASSRSIGNGDGYTF	TGCGCCAGCAGCCGATCGATCGGGAACGGGGATGGCTACACCTTC	.	TRBV4-3	TRBJ1-2	.
CASSQMANTEAFF	TGTGCCAGCAGCCAAATGGCGAACACTGAAGCTTTCTTT	.	TRBV3-1	TRBJ1-1	.
CASRLTGGYSPLHF	TGTGCCAGCAGATTGACAGGGGGCTATTCACCCCTCCACTTT	TRBD1	TRBV7-2	TRBJ1-6	many
CASSLGRVQETQYF	TGTGCCAGCAGCTTAGGGCGGGTCCAAGAGACCCAGTACTTC	.	TRBV7-2	TRBJ2-5	many
CASSPHRLVTEAFF	TGTGCCAGCAGCCCCCACCGACTGGTCACTGAAGCTTTCTTT	.	TRBV9	TRBJ1-1	.